This T cell receptor (beta chain) was identified in a study of T cell repertoires in cytomegalovirus infection. TCRdb fed the reads into MiXCR, producing one record per CDR3 protein. The repertoire holds 140,000 to 150,000 distinct CDR3 sequences, with over 30% as singletons. This clonotype was found many times. Its antigen is unidentified. The TCR was taken from a human donor in good health (CMV status not recorded). Some clones in this sample may be carry-over from other donors' samples. The material was CD8+ T cells from cultured PBMCs, obtained from culture after CMV antigen stimulation.

Written as DNA, the CDR3 is TGCGCCAGCAGCCAACAGGGGACGGTGGGGTACCAAGAGACCCAGTACTTC. It encodes CASSQQGTVGYQETQYF. J is TRBJ2-5 and V is TRBV4-1; possibly TRBD1 for D (6 bases). The V end was cut by 2 bases, the J end by 0 bases, with 16 bases between. Germline CDR1 is MGHRA and CDR2 is YSYEKL. The CDR3 has 17 residues.